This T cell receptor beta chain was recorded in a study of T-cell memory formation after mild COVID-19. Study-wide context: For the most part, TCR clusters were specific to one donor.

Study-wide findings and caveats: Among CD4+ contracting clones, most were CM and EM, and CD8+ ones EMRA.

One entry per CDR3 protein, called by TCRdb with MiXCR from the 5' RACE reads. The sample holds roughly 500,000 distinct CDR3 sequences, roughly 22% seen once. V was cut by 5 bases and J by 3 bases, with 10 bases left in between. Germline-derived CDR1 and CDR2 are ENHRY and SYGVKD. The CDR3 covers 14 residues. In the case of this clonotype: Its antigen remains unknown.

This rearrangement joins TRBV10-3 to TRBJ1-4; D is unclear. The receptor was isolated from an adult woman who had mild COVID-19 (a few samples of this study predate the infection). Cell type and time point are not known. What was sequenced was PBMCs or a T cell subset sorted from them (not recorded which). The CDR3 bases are TGTGCCATCAGTCCCTTCGCAGCTAATGAAAAACTGTTTTTT. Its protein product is CAISPFAANEKLFF.